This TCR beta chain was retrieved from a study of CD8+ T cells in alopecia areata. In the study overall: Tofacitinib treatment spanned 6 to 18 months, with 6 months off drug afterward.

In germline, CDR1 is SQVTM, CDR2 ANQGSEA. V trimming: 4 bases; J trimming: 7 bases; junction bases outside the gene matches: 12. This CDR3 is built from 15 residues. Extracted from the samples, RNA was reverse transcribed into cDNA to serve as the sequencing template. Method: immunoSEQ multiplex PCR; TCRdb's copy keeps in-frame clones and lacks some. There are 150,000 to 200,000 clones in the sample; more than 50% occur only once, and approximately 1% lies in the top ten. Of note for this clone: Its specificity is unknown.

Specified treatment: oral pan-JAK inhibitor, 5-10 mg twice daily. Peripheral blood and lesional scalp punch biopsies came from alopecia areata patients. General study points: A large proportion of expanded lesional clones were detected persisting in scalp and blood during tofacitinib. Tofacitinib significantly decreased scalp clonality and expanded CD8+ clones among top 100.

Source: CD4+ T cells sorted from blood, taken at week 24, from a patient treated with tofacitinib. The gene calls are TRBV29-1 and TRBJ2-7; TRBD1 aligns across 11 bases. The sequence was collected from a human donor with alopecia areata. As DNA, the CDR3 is TGCAGCGTTGGGGCCGGGACAGGGGGGCCGGGGGAGCAGTACTTC. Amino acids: CSVGAGTGGPGEQYF.